This TCR beta chain comes out of a study of identifying expanded T cells in peripheral blood. Details on this clone: The antigen is not known.

TCRdb keeps only in-frame clones here, not all; method: immunoSEQ multiplex PCR. Here the sample spans 50,000 to 65,000 clones, about nine tenths being singletons. Notes on the study in general: Differentially abundant clones: roughly 1.3 between replicates, approximately 15 at about 13 days, less than 20 at four. Across healthy donors, higher total template counts meant significantly greater roughly two-week count variance.

Healthy donors had no documented immune events, such as infections, while sampled. This receptor was obtained from a person aged 18-70 years in good health. The specimen was blood.

The CDR3 region has the DNA TGCGCCAGCAGCCCACGGACAGGGAACAACGTCCTGACTTTC. Residues: CASSPRTGNNVLTF. The V call is TRBV5-1, the J call TRBJ2-6; TRBD1 aligns across 8 bases. V was pared by 4 bases and J by 9 bases, with 6 bases of the junction left unmatched. The CDR3 runs 14 residues. CDR1 SGHRS and CDR2 YFSETQ come from the germline V gene.